The next 30 T cell receptor beta chains were all read from a single sample in a study of cytomegalovirus exposure and HLA in healthy donors. Method: immunoSEQ multiplex PCR; TCRdb's copy keeps in-frame clones and lacks some. The top ten hold 20% to 25% of the sample, which has some 140,000 clones, 70% to 90% seen once. What was sequenced was PBMCs. The receptors stem from a young man in good health and CMV-seropositive.

V and J are TRBV9 and TRBJ2-2, with D uncertain. CDR1 is SGDLS, CDR2 YYNGEE, per germline. The CDR3 covers 16 residues. Trimming removed 0 bases at V and 7 bases at J, with 16 bases between. CDR3: CASSVVGLTSGGELFF. The CDR3 DNA reads as TGTGCCAGCAGCGTAGTTGGTTTGACTTCGGGCGGGGAGCTGTTTTTT.

In this sample, this clone turned up once. The V gene is TRBV7-6, the J gene TRBJ2-3; D uncertain. V dropped 3 bases and J dropped 5 bases, with 6 bases sitting between them. Germline CDR1 SGHVS, CDR2 FNYEAQ. The CDR3 is 12 residues long. The CDR3 loop reads CASSFPLDTQYF. CDR3 sequence (DNA): TGTGCCAGCAGCTTTCCCCTAGATACGCAGTATTTT.

J is TRBJ2-1 and V is TRBV5-1; TRBD1 aligns across 8 bases. The CDR3 is 13 residues long. Unmatched junction bases numbered 3, after V lost 2 bases and J lost 8 bases. Germline CDR1 and CDR2: SGHRS and YFSETQ. CDR3 nucleotide sequence: TGCGCCAGCAGCTTCCCAGGGGGCGATGAGCAGTTCTTC. It is translated as CASSFPGGDEQFF.

The J gene is TRBJ1-6, the V gene TRBV19; D is perhaps TRBD1 (5 bases). V shed 3 bases and J shed 8 bases, with 14 bases lying between them. The CDR3 runs 15 residues. Germline values: CDR1 LNHDA, CDR2 SQIVND (reference sequence). The CDR3 reads CASSMWPGGDSPLHF. The CDR3 DNA reads as TGTGCCAGTAGTATGTGGCCCGGGGGAGATTCACCCCTCCACTTT.

In its sample, this clone was seen once. The chain recombines TRBV18 with TRBJ1-1; tentatively, D is TRBD1 (5 bases). This CDR3 spans 16 amino acids. In germline, CDR1 is KGHSH, CDR2 LQKENI. The ends were cut back, 3 bases at V and 1 base at J, with 15 bases in the middle. The DNA for the CDR3 is TGTGCCAGCTCACCTTACCGGACAACCACGAACACTGAAGCTTTCTTT. Protein product: CASSPYRTTTNTEAFF.

The chain has TRBV6-5 and TRBJ2-1, with D unresolved. The CDR3 is 12 amino acids. Between the trimmed V and J ends, which lost 5 bases and 7 bases, there was a span of 9 bases. Germline V gene lookup returns CDR1 MNHEY and CDR2 SVGAGI. CDR3 DNA: TGTGCCAGCAGTAGTTCTAGGAATGAGCAGTTCTTC. It is translated as CASSSSRNEQFF.

The V gene is TRBV7-8, the J gene TRBJ2-7, with 8 positions matching TRBD2. The germline CDR1 and CDR2 sequences are SGHVS and FQNEAQ. The CDR3 spans 14 residues. V shed 5 bases and J 5 bases; nucleotides not matched to a gene: 8. CDR3 region: CASSPPGGLNEQYF. For the CDR3, the DNA is TGTGCCAGCAGCCCGCCGGGGGGGCTCAACGAGCAGTACTTC.

This chain uses TRBV6-1 with TRBJ1-2, with D possibly being TRBD1 (5 bases). The V gene lost 4 bases and the J gene lost 5 bases, with 17 bases spanning the gap. Per the germline V gene, CDR1 is MNHNS and CDR2 is SASEGT. The CDR3 loop spans 15 amino acids. Here the CDR3 reads CASSVQIRGEYGYTF. CDR3 in DNA: TGTGCCAGCAGTGTACAGATCCGGGGGGAGTATGGCTACACCTTC.

The rearrangement joins TRBV27 to TRBJ1-2; D perhaps matches TRBD1 (6 bases). The CDR3 loop spans 12 amino acids. Trimming removed 6 bases at V and 7 bases at J, with 12 bases between. Germline loops: CDR1 MNHEY, CDR2 SMNVEV (reference sequence). In nucleotides, the CDR3 is TGTGCCAGCAGACAGGGTTTTAGTGGCTACACCTTC. Its protein is CASRQGFSGYTF.

The gene calls are TRBV2 and TRBJ2-1; 10 bases are a match to TRBD2. CDR1 and CDR2 from the germline V gene are SNHLY and FYNNEI. The CDR3 contains 14 residues. V trimming: 11 bases; J trimming: 6 bases; junction bases outside the gene matches: 10. CDR3 residues: CAGAWASGSNEQFF. CDR3 nucleotides: TGTGCCGGGGCTTGGGCTAGCGGGAGCAATGAGCAGTTCTTC.

This sequence joins TRBV2 and TRBJ2-7, with no clear D. This CDR3 is 14 amino acids long. CDR1 SNHLY and CDR2 FYNNEI come from the germline V gene. V was clipped by 7 bases and J by 0 bases, with 13 bases between them. The CDR3 here is CASKFQASSYEQYF. In DNA, the CDR3 is TGTGCCAGCAAATTCCAGGCAAGCTCCTACGAGCAGTACTTC.

The J gene is TRBJ1-1, the V gene TRBV13; TRBD1 is a possible D gene (6 bases). The CDR3 is 15 residues long. The V end lost 5 bases, the J end lost 2 bases, and 15 bases lay between the germline ends. Germline V gives CDR1 PRHDT, CDR2 FYEKMQ (reference sequence). CDR3 DNA: TGTGCCAGCAGCAGGGGACACCCATCTAACACTGAAGCTTTCTTT. This codes for CASSRGHPSNTEAFF.

The CDR3 protein is CASSAQGLQETQYF. CDR3 DNA: TGTGCCAGCAGTGCCCAGGGACTCCAAGAGACCCAGTACTTC. This chain joins TRBV2 and TRBJ2-5; a possible D gene is TRBD2 (6 bases). Germline V lookup: CDR1 SNHLY, CDR2 FYNNEI. The V and J ends lost 4 bases and 1 base respectively, with 10 bases between them. The CDR3 has 14 residues. The full variable domain, rest sourced from reference TRBV2 and TRBJ2-5, is EPEVTQTPSHQVTQMGQEVILRCVPISNHLYFYWYRQILGQKVEFLVSFYNNEISEKSEIFDDQFSVERPDGSNFTLKIRSTKLEDSAMYFCASSAQGLQETQYFGPGTRLLVL.

J is TRBJ1-6 and V is TRBV5-4; unclear D gene. Trimming cost V 0 bases and J 6 bases, with 13 bases left between them. Germline CDR1 SGHNT, CDR2 YYREEE (reference sequence). The CDR3 is made up of 16 amino acids. The CDR3 sequence: CASSLEVGRRNSPLHF. The CDR3 nucleotides are TGTGCCAGCAGCTTGGAAGTGGGCAGGCGTAATTCACCCCTCCACTTT.

The chain uses TRBV7-9 and TRBJ1-5, with D possibly being TRBD1 (5 bases). The germline CDR1 and CDR2 sequences are SEHNR and FQNEAQ (reference sequence). This CDR3 region has 15 residues. The V and J ends lost 3 bases and 7 bases respectively, with 16 bases between them. The CDR3 DNA reads TGTGCCAGCAGCTTGGGGCAGGGTGTATACCAGCCCCAGCATTTT. Residues: CASSLGQGVYQPQHF.

The chain recombines TRBV5-1 with TRBJ2-5; D remains ambiguous. There are 14 residues in the CDR3. V was pared by 3 bases and J by 0 bases, with 9 bases between. Germline V gives CDR1 SGHRS, CDR2 YFSETQ. CDR3 bases: TGCGCCAGCAGCTCGGGTGACTACCAAGAGACCCAGTACTTC. Protein sequence: CASSSGDYQETQYF.

V and J are TRBV11-3 and TRBJ2-1, with D maybe TRBD2 (6 bases). Per the germline V gene, CDR1 is SGHNT and CDR2 is YENEEA. This CDR3 region has 13 residues. V was shortened by 5 bases and J by 6 bases, with 11 bases between the two germline ends. CDR3: CASSRESGNEQFF. CDR3 sequence (DNA): TGTGCCAGCAGCCGGGAGTCGGGCAATGAGCAGTTCTTC.

This clone was detected only once. The chain couples TRBV7-8 to TRBJ2-6; TRBD1 matches 8 bases. CDR1 is SGHVS, CDR2 FQNEAQ, per germline. The CDR3 sequence is 17 residues long. V lost 5 bases, J lost 1 base, and 7 bases stayed unmatched. As DNA, the CDR3 is TGTGCCAGCAGCCCGGGGACAGGCCTTTCTGGGGCCAACGTCCTGACTTTC. Translation gives CASSPGTGLSGANVLTF.

In this sample, this clone turned up once. This chain joins TRBV16 and TRBJ1-2; D is unresolved. This CDR3 has 13 residues. Trimming took 0 bases from V and 7 from J, leaving 9 bases between them. Germline loops: CDR1 KGHSY, CDR2 FQNENV. CDR3 region: CASSQSLRLGYTF. DNA for the CDR3: TGTGCCAGCAGCCAATCGCTCAGGCTTGGCTACACCTTC.

In the case of this clone: Compared with germline, one end of the junction differs, possibly owing to a read error. This chain uses TRBV10-2 with TRBJ2-1, with D perhaps TRBD1 (6 bases). CDR3 length equals 13 residues. Germline CDR1 is WSHSY and CDR2 is SAAADI. CDR3 DNA: TGCGCCAGCAGTGAGTCACACAGGGCCGACAGGCTCTTC. Protein sequence: CASSESHRADRLF.

This chain uses TRBV19 with TRBJ1-2, with D unresolved. The germline gives CDR1 LNHDA, CDR2 SQIVND (reference sequence). V shed 3 bases and J shed 8 bases, with 16 bases lying between them. The CDR3 totals 14 residues. The CDR3 DNA sequence: TGTGCCAGTAGTATCCCCCCCGGGCCGGGGGGCTACACCTTC. Translated: CASSIPPGPGGYTF.

In its sample, this clone was seen once. This CDR3 reads CASSPGQGAIVNTEAFF. The CDR3 DNA reads TGTGCCAGCAGCCCCGGACAGGGGGCGATCGTTAACACTGAAGCTTTCTTT. V and J are TRBV5-4 and TRBJ1-1, with 11 bases identical to TRBD1. The CDR3 loop spans 17 amino acids. Germline lookup yields CDR1 SGHNT and CDR2 YYREEE (reference sequence). J gave up 2 bases and V 4 bases, and 10 bases lay outside the gene matches.

The chain employs TRBV12-5 and TRBJ1-5; D is unresolved. In germline, CDR1 is LGHNT, CDR2 FRNRAP. V lost 5 bases and J 0 bases, leaving 8 bases between the germline ends. The CDR3 is 14 residues long. The CDR3 region has the DNA TGTGCTAGTGGTGTCGGTAATAGCAATCAGCCCCAGCATTTT. It is translated as CASGVGNSNQPQHF.

This clone has just one count. This chain joins TRBV9 and TRBJ2-3, with a weak D call TRBD1 (7 bases). Germline assignment: CDR1 SGDLS and CDR2 YYNGEE. V was cut by 1 base and J by 4 bases, with 16 bases left in between. This CDR3 region has 16 residues. DNA for the CDR3: TGTGCCAGCAGCGTAAGGGGGCCCAGGGAGGCAGATACGCAGTATTTT. This gives the protein CASSVRGPREADTQYF.

The rearrangement joins TRBV19 to TRBJ2-5, with 7 nucleotides matching TRBD1. The CDR3 is 14 amino acids. The ends lost 6 bases at V and 2 bases at J; junction bases unmatched: 6. Germline CDR1 and CDR2: LNHDA and SQIVND (reference sequence). In nucleotides, the CDR3 is TGTGCCAGTAGAAACTCCAGGGGGCAAGAGACCCAGTACTTC. Translation gives CASRNSRGQETQYF. Combining the CDR3 with reference TRBV19 and TRBJ2-5 gives the whole variable domain DGGITQSPKYLFRKEGQNVTLSCEQNLNHDAMYWYRQDPGQGLRLIYYSQIVNDFQKGDIAEGYSVSREKKESFPLTVTSAQKNPTAFYLCASRNSRGQETQYFGPGTRLLVL.

This clone was detected many times. This rearrangement joins TRBV6-6 to TRBJ1-4; the match to TRBD1 covers 7 bases. Trimming at V came to 4 bases and at J to 3 bases, leaving 5 bases not matched to a gene. The CDR3 sequence is 15 residues long. Germline V gene data show CDR1 as MNHNY and CDR2 as SVGAGI (reference sequence). The CDR3 nucleotides are TGTGCCAGCAGTTCACAGGGGAGGTCTAATGAAAAACTGTTTTTT. It specifies CASSSQGRSNEKLFF.

The V and J genes are TRBV7-3 and TRBJ2-1; 8 nucleotides align to TRBD2. This CDR3 spans 19 amino acids. V lost 4 bases to trimming and J lost 0 bases; unmatched junction nucleotides: 14. Germline V gene data show CDR1 as SGHTA and CDR2 as FQGTGA. CDR3 DNA sequence: TGTGCCAGCAGCTCCCACCTTGGGCGACGGGGGGGCTCCTACAATGAGCAGTTCTTC. It translates to CASSSHLGRRGGSYNEQFF.

The chain employs TRBV2 and TRBJ1-5; 8 positions match TRBD1. The CDR3 is 14 amino acids. With 5 bases clipped from V and 10 bases from J, the junction kept 10 bases outside the gene matches. The germline V gene encodes CDR1 SNHLY and CDR2 FYNNEI. The CDR3 protein is CASSPDRGLEPQHF. DNA of the CDR3: TGTGCCAGCAGTCCCGACAGGGGCCTGGAACCCCAGCATTTT.

The chain carries TRBV20-1 and TRBJ2-1; 7 bases align to TRBD2. Per germline, CDR1 DFQATT and CDR2 SNEGSKA (reference sequence). Germline trimming cut 3 bases from V and 7 bases from J; bases unmatched to any gene: 0. The CDR3 extends over 11 amino acids. CDR3 coding DNA: TGCAGTGCTAGCGGGAGGAATGAGCAGTTCTTC. It codes for CSASGRNEQFF.

The chain recombines TRBV6-6 with TRBJ1-1; 7 bases are a match to TRBD1. Germline lookup yields CDR1 MNHNY and CDR2 SVGAGI (reference sequence). J was trimmed by 0 bases and V by 4 bases; bases with no gene match: 5. The CDR3 has 15 residues. The CDR3 loop reads CASSSRDRMNTEAFF. The CDR3 bases are TGTGCCAGCAGTTCCCGGGACAGAATGAACACTGAAGCTTTCTTT.